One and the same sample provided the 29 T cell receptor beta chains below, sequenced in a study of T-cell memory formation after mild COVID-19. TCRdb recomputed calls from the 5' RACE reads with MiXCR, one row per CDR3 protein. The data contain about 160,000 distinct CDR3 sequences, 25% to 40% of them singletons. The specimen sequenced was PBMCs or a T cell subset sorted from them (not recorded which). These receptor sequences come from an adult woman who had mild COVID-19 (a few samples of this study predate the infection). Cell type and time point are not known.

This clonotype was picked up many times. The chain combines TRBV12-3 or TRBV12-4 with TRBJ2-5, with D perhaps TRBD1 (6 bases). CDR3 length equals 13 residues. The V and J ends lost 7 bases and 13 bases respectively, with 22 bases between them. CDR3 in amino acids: CASTVSGAAGMYF. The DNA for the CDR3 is TGTGCCAGCACCGTCTCAGGGGCGGCAGGGATGTACTTC.

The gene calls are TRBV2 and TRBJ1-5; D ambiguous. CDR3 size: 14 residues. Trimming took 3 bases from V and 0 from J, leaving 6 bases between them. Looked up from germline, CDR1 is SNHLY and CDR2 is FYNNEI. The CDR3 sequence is CASSDEISNQPQHF. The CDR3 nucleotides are TGTGCCAGCAGTGACGAAATTAGCAATCAGCCCCAGCATTTT. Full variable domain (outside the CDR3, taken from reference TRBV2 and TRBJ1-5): EPEVTQTPSHQVTQMGQEVILRCVPISNHLYFYWYRQILGQKVEFLVSFYNNEISEKSEIFDDQFSVERPDGSNFTLKIRSTKLEDSAMYFCASSDEISNQPQHFGDGTRLSIL.

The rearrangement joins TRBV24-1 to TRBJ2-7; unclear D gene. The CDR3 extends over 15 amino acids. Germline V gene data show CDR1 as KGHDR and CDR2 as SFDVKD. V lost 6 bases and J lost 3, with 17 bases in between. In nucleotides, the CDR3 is TGTGCCACCAGTCCGCCCTTGAGGTCTTACTACGAGCAGTACTTC. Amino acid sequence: CATSPPLRSYYEQYF.

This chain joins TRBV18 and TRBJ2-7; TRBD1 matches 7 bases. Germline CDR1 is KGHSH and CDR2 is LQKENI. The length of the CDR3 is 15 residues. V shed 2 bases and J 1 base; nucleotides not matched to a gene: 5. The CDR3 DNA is TGTGCCAGCTCACCATCCGGACAGGCTTCCTACGAGCAGTACTTC. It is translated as CASSPSGQASYEQYF.

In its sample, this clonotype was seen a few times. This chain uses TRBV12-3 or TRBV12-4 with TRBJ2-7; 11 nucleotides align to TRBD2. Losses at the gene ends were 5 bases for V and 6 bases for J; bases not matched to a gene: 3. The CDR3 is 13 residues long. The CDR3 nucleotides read TGTGCCAGCAGTGAACTAGCGGGAGTCGAGCAGTACTTC. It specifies CASSELAGVEQYF.

The CDR3 here is CASTVDSAETQYF. The DNA for the CDR3 is TGTGCCAGCACTGTCGACAGTGCAGAGACCCAGTACTTC. This sequence joins TRBV25-1 and TRBJ2-5; weak D call: TRBD1 (5 bases). The CDR3 contains 13 residues. Germline values: CDR1 MGHDK, CDR2 SYGVNS. Trimming shortened V by 7 bases and J by 4 bases, and 13 bases separated the two germline ends.

The CDR3 spells CASRGLPTQETQYF. Written as DNA, the CDR3 is TGTGCCAGCAGGGGACTGCCTACTCAAGAGACCCAGTACTTC. This rearrangement joins TRBV3-1 to TRBJ2-5; weak D call: TRBD2 (6 bases). Germline V gene lookup returns CDR1 LGHDT and CDR2 YNNKEL (reference sequence). Trimming took 6 bases from V and 2 from J, leaving 13 bases between them. The CDR3 has 14 residues.

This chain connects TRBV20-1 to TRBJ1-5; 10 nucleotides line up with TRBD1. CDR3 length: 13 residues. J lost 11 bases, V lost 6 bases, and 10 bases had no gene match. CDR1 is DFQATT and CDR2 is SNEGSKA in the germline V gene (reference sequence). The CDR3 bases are TGCAGTGCCTGGGACAGGGGCTCGGGTGCCCAGCATTTT. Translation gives CSAWDRGSGAQHF.

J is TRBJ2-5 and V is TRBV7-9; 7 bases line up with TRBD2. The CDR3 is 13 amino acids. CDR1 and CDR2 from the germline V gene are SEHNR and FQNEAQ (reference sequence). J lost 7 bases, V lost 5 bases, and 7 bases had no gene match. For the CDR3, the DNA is TGTGCCAGCAGCCAAATGTCGGGGGGGACCCAGTACTTC. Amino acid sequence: CASSQMSGGTQYF. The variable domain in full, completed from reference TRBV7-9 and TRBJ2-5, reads DTGVSQNPRHKITKRGQNVTFRCDPISEHNRLYWYRQTLGQGPEFLTYFQNEAQLEKSRLLSDRFSAERPKGSFSTLEIQRTEQGDSAMYLCASSQMSGGTQYFGPGTRLLVL.

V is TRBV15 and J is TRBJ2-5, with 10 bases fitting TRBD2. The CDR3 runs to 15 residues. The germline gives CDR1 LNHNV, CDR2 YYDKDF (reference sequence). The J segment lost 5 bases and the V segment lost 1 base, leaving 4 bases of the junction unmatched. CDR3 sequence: CATSRVASGSETQYF. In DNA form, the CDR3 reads TGTGCCACCAGCAGAGTAGCTAGCGGGAGTGAGACCCAGTACTTC.

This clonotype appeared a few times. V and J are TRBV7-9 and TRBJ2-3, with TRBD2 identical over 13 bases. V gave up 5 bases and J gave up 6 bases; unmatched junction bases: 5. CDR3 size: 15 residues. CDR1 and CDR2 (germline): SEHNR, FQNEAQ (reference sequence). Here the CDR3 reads CASSPGLAGWDTQYF. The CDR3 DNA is TGTGCCAGCAGCCCGGGACTAGCGGGATGGGATACGCAGTATTTT.

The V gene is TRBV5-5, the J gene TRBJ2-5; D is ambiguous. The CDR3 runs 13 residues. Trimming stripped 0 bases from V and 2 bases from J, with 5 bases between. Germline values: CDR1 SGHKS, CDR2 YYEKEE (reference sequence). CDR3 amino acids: CASSLAVQETQYF. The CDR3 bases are TGTGCCAGCAGCTTGGCAGTACAAGAGACCCAGTACTTC.

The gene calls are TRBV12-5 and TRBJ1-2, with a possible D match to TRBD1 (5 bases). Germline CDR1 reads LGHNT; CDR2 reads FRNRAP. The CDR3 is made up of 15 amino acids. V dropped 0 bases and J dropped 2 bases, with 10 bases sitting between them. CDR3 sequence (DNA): TGTGCTAGTGGTTTGGTAACGACAGAGAACTATGGCTACACCTTC. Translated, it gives CASGLVTTENYGYTF.

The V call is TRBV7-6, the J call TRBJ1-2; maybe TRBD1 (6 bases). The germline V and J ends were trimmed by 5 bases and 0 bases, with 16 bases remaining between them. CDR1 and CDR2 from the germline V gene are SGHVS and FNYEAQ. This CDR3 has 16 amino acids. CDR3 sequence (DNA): TGTGCCAGCAGCCAATACAGGGCGCCAGCTAACTATGGCTACACCTTC. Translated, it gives CASSQYRAPANYGYTF.

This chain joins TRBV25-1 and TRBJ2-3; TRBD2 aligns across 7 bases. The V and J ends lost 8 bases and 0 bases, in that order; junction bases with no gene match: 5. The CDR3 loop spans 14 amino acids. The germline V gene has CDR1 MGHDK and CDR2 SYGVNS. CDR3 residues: CASGGEYSTDTQYF. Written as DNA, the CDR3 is TGTGCCAGCGGGGGGGAGTATAGCACAGATACGCAGTATTTT.

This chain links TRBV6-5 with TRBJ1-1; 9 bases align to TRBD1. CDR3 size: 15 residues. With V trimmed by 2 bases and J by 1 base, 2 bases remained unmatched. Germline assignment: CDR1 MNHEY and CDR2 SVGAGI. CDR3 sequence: CASSYPGQGNTEAFF. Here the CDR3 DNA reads TGTGCCAGCAGTTACCCGGGACAGGGGAACACTGAAGCTTTCTTT.

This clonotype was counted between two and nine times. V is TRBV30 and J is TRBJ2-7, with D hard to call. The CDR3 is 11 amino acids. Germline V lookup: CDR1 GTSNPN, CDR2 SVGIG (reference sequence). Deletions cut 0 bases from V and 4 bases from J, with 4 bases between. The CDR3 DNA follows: TGTGCCTGGAGTGTACTATACGAGCAGTACTTC. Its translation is CAWSVLYEQYF.

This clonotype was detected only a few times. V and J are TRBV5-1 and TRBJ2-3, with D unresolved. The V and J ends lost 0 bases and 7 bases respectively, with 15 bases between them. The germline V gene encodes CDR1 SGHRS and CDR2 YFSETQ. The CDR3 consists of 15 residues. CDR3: CASSLGPETGNTQYF. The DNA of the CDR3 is TGCGCCAGCAGCTTGGGGCCAGAGACTGGGAATACGCAGTATTTT.

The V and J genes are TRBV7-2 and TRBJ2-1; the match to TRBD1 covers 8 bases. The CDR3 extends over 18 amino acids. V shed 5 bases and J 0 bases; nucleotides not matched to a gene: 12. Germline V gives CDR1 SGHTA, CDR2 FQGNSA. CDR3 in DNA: TGTGCCAGCAGCCCAAGGGACAGGAGTCCTAGCTCCTACAATGAGCAGTTCTTC. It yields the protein CASSPRDRSPSSYNEQFF.

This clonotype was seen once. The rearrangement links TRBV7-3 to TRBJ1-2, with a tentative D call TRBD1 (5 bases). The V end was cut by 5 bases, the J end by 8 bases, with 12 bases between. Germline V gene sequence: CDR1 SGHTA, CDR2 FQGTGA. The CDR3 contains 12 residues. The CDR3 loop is CASSNGGLGYTF. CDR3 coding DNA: TGTGCCAGCAGCAACGGGGGGTTGGGCTACACCTTC.

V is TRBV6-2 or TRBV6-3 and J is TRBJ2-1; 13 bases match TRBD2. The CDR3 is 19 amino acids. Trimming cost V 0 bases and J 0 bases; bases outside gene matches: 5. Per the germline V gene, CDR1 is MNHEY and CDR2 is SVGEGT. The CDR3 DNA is TGTGCCAGCAGTTACTCTCTGGGACTAGCGGGACTCTCCTACAATGAGCAGTTCTTC. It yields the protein CASSYSLGLAGLSYNEQFF.

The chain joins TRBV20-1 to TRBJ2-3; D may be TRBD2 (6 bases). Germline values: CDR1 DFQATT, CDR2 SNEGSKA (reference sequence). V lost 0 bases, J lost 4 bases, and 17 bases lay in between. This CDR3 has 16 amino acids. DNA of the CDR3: TGCAGTGCTAGAGATCCTGCGGCGGGAAAGGCAGATACGCAGTATTTT. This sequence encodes CSARDPAAGKADTQYF.

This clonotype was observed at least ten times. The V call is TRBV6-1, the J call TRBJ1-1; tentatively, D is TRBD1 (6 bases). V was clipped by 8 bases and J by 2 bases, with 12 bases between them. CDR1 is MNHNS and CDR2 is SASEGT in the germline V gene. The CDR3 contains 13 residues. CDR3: CASLQGGNTEAFF. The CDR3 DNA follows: TGTGCCAGCCTACAGGGAGGAAACACTGAAGCTTTCTTT.

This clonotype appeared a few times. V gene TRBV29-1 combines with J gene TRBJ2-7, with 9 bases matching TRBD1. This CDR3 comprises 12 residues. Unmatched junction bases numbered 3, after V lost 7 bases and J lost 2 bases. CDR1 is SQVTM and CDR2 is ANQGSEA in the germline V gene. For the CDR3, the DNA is TGCAGCGCAGGGACAGGGACCTACGAGCAGTACTTC. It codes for CSAGTGTYEQYF.

The CDR3 DNA reads as TGTGCCTGGACCCGGCGTGGGGGACACCAAGAGACCCAGTACTTC. Encoded protein: CAWTRRGGHQETQYF. The chain combines TRBV30 with TRBJ2-5; D possibly uses TRBD1 or TRBD2 (5 bases each). V lost 4 bases to trimming and J lost 0 bases, with 15 bases between them. The germline V gene has CDR1 GTSNPN and CDR2 SVGIG (reference sequence). CDR3 size: 15 residues.

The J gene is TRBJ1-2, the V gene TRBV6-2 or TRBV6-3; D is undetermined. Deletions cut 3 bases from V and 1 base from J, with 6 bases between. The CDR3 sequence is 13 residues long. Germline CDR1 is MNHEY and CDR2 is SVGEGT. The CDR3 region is CASSYRVNYGYTF. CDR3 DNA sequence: TGTGCCAGCAGTTATCGCGTTAACTATGGCTACACCTTC.

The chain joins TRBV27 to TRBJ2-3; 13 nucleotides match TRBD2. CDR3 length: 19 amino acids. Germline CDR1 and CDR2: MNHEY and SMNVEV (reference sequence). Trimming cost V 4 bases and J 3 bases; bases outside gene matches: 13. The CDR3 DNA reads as TGTGCCAGCAGTTCGCCAACTAGCGGGAGGGCCCTTAATACAGATACGCAGTATTTT. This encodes CASSSPTSGRALNTDTQYF.

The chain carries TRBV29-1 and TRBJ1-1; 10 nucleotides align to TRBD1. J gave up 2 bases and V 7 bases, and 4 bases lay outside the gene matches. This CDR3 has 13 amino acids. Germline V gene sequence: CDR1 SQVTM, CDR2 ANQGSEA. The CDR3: CSADRGINTEAFF. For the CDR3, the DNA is TGCAGCGCGGACAGGGGGATAAACACTGAAGCTTTCTTT.

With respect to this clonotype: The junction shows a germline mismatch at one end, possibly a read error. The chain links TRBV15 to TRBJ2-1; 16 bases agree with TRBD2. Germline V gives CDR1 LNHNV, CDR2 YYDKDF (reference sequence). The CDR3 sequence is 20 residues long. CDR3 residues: CATSRGLGLAGGSGNNEQFF. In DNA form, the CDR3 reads TGTGCCACCAGTAGAGGGTTGGGACTAGCGGGAGGGTCGGGGAACAATGAGCAGTTCTTC.